This TCR beta chain is from a study of blood T cell repertoires in COVID-19 (dated by TCRdb to 2018 to 2020). About the study as a whole: Samples covering the acute and convalescent phases of COVID-19 were provided by collaborators in the United States, Italy and Spain. The prospective study material was composed of cDNA or gDNA derived from T cells, B-cell-depleted T cells, or PBMCs. Deeply sampled blood TCRbeta repertoires from subjects exposed to, actively infected with, or recovered from COVID-19 were included in the dataset. The repertoires were released in a freely available public database meant as a resource for research on the immune response to SARS-CoV-2. The samples were drawn from two sources: the first 160 participants of the ongoing ImmuneRACE study, and over 1,000 subjects contributed by 6 global collaborators. Nearly every sample came with metadata listing a de-identified subject ID, COVID-19 status, age in years and sex. Where available, HLA class I and class II types were taken from metadata supplied by the sample provider and were not determined by assay-based typing.

The collaborating institutions used their own protocols to collect whole blood in K2EDTA tubes. For TCRbeta analysis, collaborator samples were shipped as frozen whole blood, as isolated PBMCs, or as DNA extracted from either sample type. The immunoSEQ Assay, a bias-controlled multiplex PCR, was used to amplify TCRbeta CDR3 regions from genomic DNA. As for the original processing: Within the assay, amplification of reference gene primers was used to estimate how many nucleated cells each sample contained. To quantify the absolute abundance of each unique TCRbeta CDR3 rearrangement, sequence reads were collapsed and filtered. Productive Simpson clonality was computed per sample as the square root of Simpson's diversity index over productive rearrangements. Entries here come from immuneACCESS through TCRdb and include only in-frame sequences with V and J called. Some clones fail to appear in such tables; in the studies checked, an unresolved V gene covers under half of the shortfall, and the cause of the remainder is unknown. That table is the source of V, J and clone size, and D and trimming were worked out from the DNA. For this sample the table gives 98,000 or so clones, of which approximately 87% were detected only once. Jointly, the top ten make up approximately 15% of the sample.

A distance of 17 bases separates the germline ends of V and J, which lose 6 bases and 5 bases respectively. Including the terminal cysteine and phenylalanine, the CDR3 comprises 14 residues. The only DNA kept is the CDR3, 42 bases in frame from the first base. The germline V gene (reference sequence) yields SEHNR for CDR1 and FQNEAQ for CDR2. Overall results and qualifications from the work: How much clinical and demographic metadata was included differed by source and by participant, and the metadata was provided uncurated.

Notes on this clone: What this receptor recognizes is not known. Base quality data are lacking; no much larger clone is found one base away.

Recombination connected TRBV7-9 to TRBJ2-7; TRBD1 is a weak D gene call, 6 bases matching. Material: peripheral blood. The sequence was collected from a man between 50 and 59 years old with acute or convalescent COVID-19. The CDR3 protein is CASRTGTSGHEQYF. The DNA is as follows: TGTGCCAGCAGAACCGGGACATCTGGCCACGAGCAGTACTTC.